These 17 T cell receptor beta chains were all obtained from the same sample, sequenced in a study of blood T cell repertoires in COVID-19. The repertoire was sequenced with immunoSEQ multiplex PCR; TCRdb's copy has only in-frame clones and lacks some. The sample holds roughly 60,000 clones; about 90% are singletons and the top ten take 10%. The sequencing sample was made of peripheral blood. These receptors came from a human donor with acute or convalescent COVID-19. The donor label of this sample is uncertain.

Points on this clone: The same CDR3 is also encoded by other DNA sequences in this sample. The rearrangement joins TRBV6-5 to TRBJ1-2, with 7 bases identical to TRBD1. CDR1 MNHEY and CDR2 SVGAGI come from the germline V gene. This CDR3 has 14 amino acids. With 2 bases clipped from V and 4 bases from J, the junction kept 4 bases outside the gene matches. The DNA for the CDR3 is TGTGCCAGCAGTTACGACAGGGCTCCCTATGGCTACACCTTC. Protein product: CASSYDRAPYGYTF.

V gene TRBV6-5 combines with J gene TRBJ1-2; D is possibly TRBD1 (5 bases). The CDR3 is made up of 14 amino acids. Germline V gene lookup returns CDR1 MNHEY and CDR2 SVGAGI. The V end was cut by 7 bases, the J end by 7 bases, with 19 bases between. The CDR3 loop reads CASTRRAGSTGYTF. In DNA, the CDR3 is TGTGCCAGCACCCGAAGGGCAGGGTCGACTGGCTACACCTTC.

The rearrangement links TRBV11-3 to TRBJ2-6; TRBD1 aligns across 8 bases. This CDR3 is built from 17 residues. V shed 5 bases, J shed 4 bases, and the junction held 10 bases outside the gene matches. Germline CDR1 and CDR2: SGHNT and YENEEA. CDR3 nucleotides: TGTGCCAGCAGCACCCATCAGGGGGCGGACGGGGCCAACGTCCTGACTTTC. Translation: CASSTHQGADGANVLTF.

V usage is TRBV11-2 and J usage is TRBJ2-2; D might be TRBD2 (6 bases). This CDR3 spans 15 amino acids. V was cut by 3 bases and J by 4 bases, with 12 bases left in between. Germline CDR1 reads SGHAT; CDR2 reads FQNNGV. In DNA form, the CDR3 reads TGTGCCAGCAGCTTGTGGGGGGAGAGCACCGGGGAGCTGTTTTTT. This sequence encodes CASSLWGESTGELFF.

The chain employs TRBV27 and TRBJ2-7; 9 nucleotides line up with TRBD2. The CDR3 length is 15 residues. With V trimmed by 6 bases and J by 3 bases, 9 bases remained unmatched. CDR1 is MNHEY and CDR2 is SMNVEV in the germline V gene (reference sequence). The CDR3 sequence: CASSPTGTSNYEQYF. The CDR3 nucleotides are TGTGCCAGCAGCCCCACCGGGACTAGCAACTACGAGCAGTACTTC.

V usage is TRBV7-2 and J usage is TRBJ2-5; maybe TRBD1 (6 bases). In germline, CDR1 is SGHTA, CDR2 FQGNSA. This CDR3 spans 13 amino acids. Deletions cut 3 bases from V and 5 bases from J, with 10 bases between. CDR3 loop: CASSLDSWETQYF. CDR3 coding DNA: TGTGCCAGCAGCTTGGACAGTTGGGAGACCCAGTACTTC.

This sequence joins TRBV28 and TRBJ1-2; no firm D call. CDR1 MDHEN and CDR2 SYDVKM come from the germline V gene. Between the trimmed V and J ends, which lost 3 bases and 3 bases, there was a span of 5 bases. CDR3 size: 12 residues. CDR3 DNA: TGTGCCAGCAGTTTTAGTCACTATGGCTACACCTTC. This codes for CASSFSHYGYTF.

V usage is TRBV11-3 and J usage is TRBJ2-5; TRBD1 might be the D (6 bases). Trimming removed 4 bases from V and 4 bases from J, with 13 bases in between. Germline assignment: CDR1 SGHNT and CDR2 YENEEA. The length of the CDR3 is 14 residues. CDR3 DNA: TGTGCCAGCAGCTCGCAGACAGGATCAGAGACCCAGTACTTC. Its translation is CASSSQTGSETQYF.

The V call is TRBV5-1, the J call TRBJ2-3; weak D call: TRBD1 (5 bases). With 6 bases removed from V and 4 bases from J, the gap between germline ends came to 15 bases. Germline CDR1 is SGHRS and CDR2 is YFSETQ. CDR3 length: 14 amino acids. The CDR3: CASNQGGMADTQYF. The CDR3 region has the DNA TGCGCCAGCAACCAGGGCGGCATGGCAGATACGCAGTATTTT.

The rearrangement links TRBV6-5 to TRBJ1-5; weak D call: TRBD1 (5 bases). Germline CDR1 is MNHEY and CDR2 is SVGAGI. V was clipped by 8 bases and J by 0 bases, with 11 bases between them. This CDR3 contains 14 residues. The CDR3: CASETAYSNQPQHF. CDR3 coding DNA: TGTGCCAGCGAGACAGCTTATAGCAATCAGCCCCAGCATTTT.

This chain joins TRBV6-4 and TRBJ2-1, with 8 bases that match TRBD2. The CDR3 spans 15 residues. From germline, CDR1 is MRHNA and CDR2 SNTAGT. Losses at the gene ends were 5 bases for V and 4 bases for J; bases not matched to a gene: 7. CDR3 amino acids: CASSPGGEAYNEQFF. CDR3 DNA sequence: TGTGCCAGCAGTCCCGGGGGGGAGGCGTACAATGAGCAGTTCTTC.

The chain employs TRBV30 and TRBJ2-1, with 7 bases identical to TRBD2. This CDR3 is built from 11 residues. V was clipped by 1 base and J by 10 bases; unmatched bases: 1. From germline, CDR1 is GTSNPN and CDR2 SVGIG (reference sequence). The CDR3 here is CAWSGSGEQFF. As DNA, the CDR3 is TGTGCCTGGAGTGGTAGCGGGGAGCAGTTCTTC.

The chain uses TRBV19 and TRBJ2-1; weak D call: TRBD2 (6 bases). The ends were cut back, 5 bases at V and 13 bases at J, with 15 bases in the middle. In germline, CDR1 is LNHDA, CDR2 SQIVND (reference sequence). The length of the CDR3 is 12 residues. The CDR3 region has the DNA TGTGCCAGTAGTCCGCTAGGAGGGCCCCAGTTCTTC. Translated: CASSPLGGPQFF.

This chain joins TRBV2 and TRBJ1-5; 10 bases fit TRBD1. The V gene end was trimmed by 7 bases and the J gene end by 5 bases; junction bases not matched to a gene: 8. Looked up from germline, CDR1 is SNHLY and CDR2 is FYNNEI. CDR3 length: 15 amino acids. For the CDR3, the DNA is TGTGCCAGCACCAAGGACAGGGGGTGGTATCAGCCCCAGCATTTT. The encoded protein is CASTKDRGWYQPQHF.

This clone was detected a few times. This chain links TRBV6-6 with TRBJ2-7; TRBD2 matches at 9 bases. J was trimmed by 4 bases and V by 1 base; bases with no gene match: 5. Germline-derived CDR1 and CDR2 are MNHNY and SVGAGI (reference sequence). CDR3 length: 15 amino acids. CDR3 in DNA: TGTGCCAGCAGTTACTGGTTAGCGGGAGAATACGAGCAGTACTTC. Protein: CASSYWLAGEYEQYF.

This chain joins TRBV6-2 or TRBV6-3 and TRBJ2-1, with TRBD2 identical over 12 bases. The germline CDR1 and CDR2 sequences are MNHEY and SVGEGT. This CDR3 has 15 residues. The V gene end was trimmed by 4 bases and the J gene end by 3 bases; junction bases not matched to a gene: 1. Written as DNA, the CDR3 is TGTGCCAGCAGTTGGACTAGCGGGGTCTACAATGAGCAGTTCTTC. Translating it yields CASSWTSGVYNEQFF.

The chain carries TRBV5-6 and TRBJ2-2; TRBD2 is a possible D gene (5 bases). The V end lost 4 bases, the J end lost 5 bases, and 6 bases lay between the germline ends. CDR1 is SGHDT, CDR2 YYEEEE, per germline. The CDR3 contains 12 residues. For the CDR3, the DNA is TGTGCCAGCAGCCGGGGTACCGGGGAGCTGTTTTTT. This translates into CASSRGTGELFF.